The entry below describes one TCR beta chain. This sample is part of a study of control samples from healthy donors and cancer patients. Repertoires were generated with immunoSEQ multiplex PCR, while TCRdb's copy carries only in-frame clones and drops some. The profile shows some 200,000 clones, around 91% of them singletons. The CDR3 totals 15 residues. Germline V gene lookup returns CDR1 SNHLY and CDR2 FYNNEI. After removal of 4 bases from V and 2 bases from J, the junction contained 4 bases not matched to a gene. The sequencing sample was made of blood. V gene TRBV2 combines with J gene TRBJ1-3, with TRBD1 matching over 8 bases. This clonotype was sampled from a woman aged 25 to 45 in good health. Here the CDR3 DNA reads TGTGCCAGCAGTGCAGAACAGGGGGCTGGAAACACCATATATTTT. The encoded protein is CASSAEQGAGNTIYF.